Below, 27 T cell receptor beta chains from the same sample are listed, as sequenced in a study of blood T cell repertoires in COVID-19. The method was immunoSEQ multiplex PCR; TCRdb's version includes in-frame clones alone and lacks a portion of them. The sample consists of about 62,000 clones, approximately 92% of them appearing once. The specimen was peripheral blood. The receptor source for this set is a woman aged 55-69 years with COVID-19, enrolled during active disease.

DNA of the CDR3: TGTGCCACCAGCAGAGGGGACAGGGGGAGGTCTGGAAACACCATATATTTT. Its protein is CATSRGDRGRSGNTIYF. The rearrangement uses TRBV15 and TRBJ1-3; 11 bases map to TRBD1. Trimming cost V 1 base and J 1 base; bases outside gene matches: 3. In germline, CDR1 is LNHNV, CDR2 YYDKDF (reference sequence). The CDR3 runs 17 residues.

The chain couples TRBV19 to TRBJ1-3; 7 positions agree with TRBD1. This CDR3 has 15 residues. The germline V gene has CDR1 LNHDA and CDR2 SQIVND (reference sequence). V trimming: 6 bases; J trimming: 0 bases; junction bases outside the gene matches: 5. CDR3 protein: CASRLTGASGNTIYF. DNA of the CDR3: TGTGCCAGTAGACTTACAGGGGCCTCTGGAAACACCATATATTTT.

J is TRBJ2-1 and V is TRBV3-1 (or the pseudogene TRBV3-2), with D hard to call. Germline V gene data show CDR1 as LGHDT and CDR2 as YNNKEL (reference sequence). Between the trimmed V and J ends, which lost 1 base and 8 bases, there was a span of 3 bases. This CDR3 has 11 amino acids. In DNA form, the CDR3 reads TGTGCCAGCAGCCAAGCGTATGAGCAGTTCTTC. It is translated as CASSQAYEQFF.

DNA of the CDR3: TGCGCCAGCAGCTTGACTGTACAGGGGGAGACCCAGTACTTC. Translating gives CASSLTVQGETQYF. The chain carries TRBV5-1 and TRBJ2-5; 7 bases fit TRBD1. The CDR3 covers 14 residues. Per germline, CDR1 SGHRS and CDR2 YFSETQ. Trimming removed 1 base from V and 5 bases from J; junction bases left unmatched: 5.

V usage is TRBV6-1 and J usage is TRBJ1-5; D perhaps matches TRBD1 (6 bases). The CDR3 has 16 amino acids. Between the trimmed V and J ends, which lost 4 bases and 5 bases, there was a span of 18 bases. CDR1 and CDR2 (germline): MNHNS, SASEGT. Written as DNA, the CDR3 is TGTGCCAGCAGTGTATCGGACAGTGAATCGGATCAGCCCCAGCATTTT. It encodes CASSVSDSESDQPQHF.

The rearrangement links TRBV27 to TRBJ2-1; 10 bases match TRBD1. The CDR3 totals 16 residues. V was clipped by 5 bases and J by 4 bases; unmatched bases: 8. Germline CDR1 is MNHEY and CDR2 is SMNVEV (reference sequence). The CDR3 here is CASSDSGTGVYNEQFF. CDR3 coding DNA: TGTGCCAGCAGTGATTCCGGGACAGGGGTTTACAATGAGCAGTTCTTC.

The chain combines TRBV24-1 with TRBJ2-1; D is possibly TRBD2 (5 bases). The germline gives CDR1 KGHDR, CDR2 SFDVKD. The V gene lost 4 bases and the J gene lost 6 bases, with 9 bases spanning the gap. The CDR3 runs 13 residues. This CDR3 is CATSESGLNEQFF. CDR3 sequence (DNA): TGTGCCACCAGTGAAAGCGGTCTCAATGAGCAGTTCTTC.

The CDR3 nucleotides read TGTGCCAGCAGATTGACAGGGCGCGGCTACACCTTC. This encodes CASRLTGRGYTF. The chain has TRBV12-3 or TRBV12-4 and TRBJ1-2; 7 bases match TRBD1. This CDR3 region has 12 residues. V gave up 6 bases and J gave up 8 bases; unmatched junction bases: 6.

The chain is built from TRBV24-1 and TRBJ2-1; 7 bases agree with TRBD1. This CDR3 has 17 amino acids. Germline-derived CDR1 and CDR2 are KGHDR and SFDVKD. V dropped 5 bases and J dropped 7; count of bases not matched to a gene: 16. The CDR3 region has the DNA TGTGCCACCAGTGGAGGGATAAGGGGGCGACTCGAGAATGAGCAGTTCTTC. It is translated as CATSGGIRGRLENEQFF.

This chain joins TRBV3-1 (or the pseudogene TRBV3-2) and TRBJ1-2; unclear D gene. V gave up 1 base and J gave up 4 bases, with 13 bases separating them. The CDR3 has 15 residues. Germline V gene lookup returns CDR1 LGHDT and CDR2 YNNKEL (reference sequence). CDR3 sequence: CASSQVLGSSYGYTF. In DNA, the CDR3 is TGTGCCAGCAGCCAAGTTCTAGGGAGTAGCTATGGCTACACCTTC.

The sample holds one count of this clone. V usage is TRBV30 and J usage is TRBJ1-2; 7 positions agree with TRBD1. This CDR3 has 13 residues. V shed 4 bases and J 4 bases; nucleotides not matched to a gene: 6. Germline V lookup: CDR1 GTSNPN, CDR2 SVGIG (reference sequence). This CDR3 is CAWKAGGVYGYTF. As DNA, the CDR3 is TGTGCCTGGAAGGCAGGGGGTGTCTATGGCTACACCTTC.

V and J are TRBV28 and TRBJ2-1; 9 nucleotides agree with TRBD1. The CDR3 contains 15 residues. Germline CDR1 and CDR2: MDHEN and SYDVKM. Trimming took 2 bases from V and 2 from J; bases not matched to a gene: 1. CDR3 amino acids: CASSLGQGPYNEQFF. CDR3 nucleotides: TGTGCCAGCAGTTTAGGACAGGGGCCCTACAATGAGCAGTTCTTC.

V is TRBV30 and J is TRBJ2-7, with 13 bases that match TRBD2. V was clipped by 2 bases and J by 6 bases; unmatched bases: 4. This CDR3 region has 14 residues. Germline lookup yields CDR1 GTSNPN and CDR2 SVGIG (reference sequence). Here the CDR3 DNA reads TGTGCCTGGAGTTTACTAGCGGGAGGGGGCGAGCAGTACTTC. Its translation: CAWSLLAGGGEQYF.

The chain links TRBV18 to TRBJ1-2; 7 nucleotides agree with TRBD1. Trimming at V came to 6 bases and at J to 4 bases, leaving 17 bases not matched to a gene. The germline V gene encodes CDR1 KGHSH and CDR2 LQKENI. The CDR3 totals 17 residues. The CDR3 sequence is CASSRVRSGTVIYGYTF. The CDR3, as DNA: TGTGCCAGCTCGCGGGTACGTTCCGGGACAGTGATCTATGGCTACACCTTC.

V usage is TRBV5-5 and J usage is TRBJ2-1, with D possibly being TRBD1 (5 bases). There are 13 residues in the CDR3. The germline CDR1 and CDR2 sequences are SGHKS and YYEKEE (reference sequence). Trimming left V 2 bases short and J 6 bases short, with 9 bases between. In DNA, the CDR3 is TGTGCCAGCAGCTTAGGCAGGGCCAATGAGCAGTTCTTC. Translation gives CASSLGRANEQFF.

The chain carries TRBV6-5 and TRBJ2-7, with a tentative D call TRBD1 (6 bases). The CDR3 is 13 residues long. CDR1 is MNHEY and CDR2 is SVGAGI in the germline V gene. With 9 bases removed from V and 3 bases from J, the gap between germline ends came to 15 bases. The CDR3 spells CASRQDLLYEQYF. The CDR3 nucleotides are TGTGCCAGTAGACAGGATCTCCTCTACGAGCAGTACTTC.

The rearrangement links TRBV18 to TRBJ2-3; a weak D match, TRBD1 (6 bases). The CDR3 is made up of 14 amino acids. V lost 2 bases, J lost 4 bases, and 10 bases lay in between. CDR1 is KGHSH and CDR2 is LQKENI in the germline V gene. CDR3 residues: CASSPSRGSDTQYF. CDR3 bases: TGTGCCAGCTCACCATCCAGGGGCTCAGATACGCAGTATTTT.

This chain links TRBV6-1 with TRBJ2-1; 16 nucleotides align to TRBD2. V gave up 4 bases and J gave up 10 bases; unmatched junction bases: 10. The germline V gene has CDR1 MNHNS and CDR2 SASEGT. This CDR3 has 17 amino acids. The CDR3 region is CASSGPGLAGGRREQFF. The CDR3 region has the DNA TGTGCCAGCAGTGGCCCGGGACTAGCGGGAGGGCGACGGGAGCAGTTCTTC.

This clone was counted a few times. The CDR3 DNA reads TGTGCCAGCAGCCAAACAGGGGGCCGGTATGGCTACACCTTC. Translating it yields CASSQTGGRYGYTF. V usage is TRBV6-5 and J usage is TRBJ1-2; 9 bases are shared with TRBD1. The CDR3 runs to 14 residues. V was pared by 6 bases and J by 5 bases, with 7 bases of the junction left unmatched. Germline V gene sequence: CDR1 MNHEY, CDR2 SVGAGI.

The gene calls are TRBV5-1 and TRBJ1-3, with 7 nucleotides matching TRBD1. The V gene's germline CDR1 is SGHRS and CDR2 YFSETQ. This CDR3 spans 14 amino acids. Trimming cost V 4 bases and J 2 bases; bases outside gene matches: 3. In DNA form, the CDR3 reads TGCGCCAGCAGCCGGGGACAGACTGGAAACACCATATATTTT. Its protein is CASSRGQTGNTIYF.

This clone appeared a single time. V usage is TRBV19 and J usage is TRBJ1-1, with 7 bases lining up with TRBD1. Germline values: CDR1 LNHDA, CDR2 SQIVND (reference sequence). There are 14 residues in the CDR3. Germline trimming cut 4 bases from V and 5 bases from J; bases unmatched to any gene: 7. This chain's CDR3 is CASSNRGIRTEAFF. The CDR3 DNA follows: TGTGCCAGTAGTAACAGGGGTATTAGGACTGAAGCTTTCTTT.

The V gene is TRBV7-9, the J gene TRBJ1-3, with TRBD1 as a possible D gene (6 bases). The germline gives CDR1 SEHNR, CDR2 FQNEAQ (reference sequence). The CDR3 runs to 18 residues. V gave up 4 bases and J gave up 4 bases, with 23 bases separating them. CDR3 in amino acids: CASSSSRLQGKKGNTIYF. The CDR3 coding sequence is TGTGCCAGCAGCTCCAGCCGTCTACAGGGTAAGAAAGGAAACACCATATATTTT.

The chain employs TRBV19 and TRBJ1-6; 7 positions match TRBD1. CDR1 and CDR2 (germline): LNHDA, SQIVND (reference sequence). The junction had 6 bases not matched to a gene; V was cut back by 0 bases and J by 10 bases. The CDR3 totals 15 residues. The CDR3 loop is CASSIEGRGTSPLHF. The CDR3 region has the DNA TGTGCCAGTAGTATAGAGGGCAGGGGGACCTCACCCCTCCACTTT.

The chain combines TRBV9 with TRBJ2-7; TRBD2 might be the D (5 bases). V dropped 3 bases and J dropped 3 bases, with 13 bases sitting between them. CDR1 is SGDLS and CDR2 is YYNGEE in the germline V gene. This CDR3 spans 14 amino acids. The CDR3: CASSGGVSFYEQYF. Written as DNA, the CDR3 is TGTGCCAGCAGCGGGGGAGTTAGTTTCTACGAGCAGTACTTC. Supplemented by reference TRBV9 and TRBJ2-7, the full variable domain reads DSGVTQTPKHLITATGQRVTLRCSPRSGDLSVYWYQQSLDQGLQFLIQYYNGEERAKGNILERFSAQQFPDLHSELNLSSLELGDSALYFCASSGGVSFYEQYFGPGTRLTVT.

This clone was recorded a few times. This chain uses TRBV4-3 with TRBJ1-2; D is perhaps TRBD1 (6 bases). V gave up 4 bases and J gave up 10 bases, with 25 bases separating them. The germline V gene encodes CDR1 LGHNA and CDR2 YSLEER. The CDR3 runs to 16 residues. CDR3: CASSPRFSQGGLDYTF. The CDR3 DNA sequence: TGCGCCAGCAGCCCTCGCTTCTCACAGGGCGGACTTGACTACACCTTC.

The chain uses TRBV6-6 and TRBJ2-3; TRBD2 matches at 9 bases. Looked up from germline, CDR1 is MNHNY and CDR2 is SVGAGI (reference sequence). The length of the CDR3 is 15 residues. V dropped 5 bases and J dropped 4; count of bases not matched to a gene: 7. CDR3 loop: CASSQPGLAADTQYF. Here the CDR3 DNA reads TGTGCCAGCAGTCAACCGGGACTAGCTGCAGATACGCAGTATTTT.

This clone was seen more than once but under ten times. The DNA for the CDR3 is TGTGCCACCCATCGGCGGGTGAACACCGGGGAGCTGTTTTTT. Amino acid sequence: CATHRRVNTGELFF. The gene calls are TRBV19 and TRBJ2-2, with D tentatively TRBD2 (5 bases). V was cut by 10 bases and J by 1 base, with 13 bases left in between. The CDR3 is 14 amino acids. Germline V gene lookup returns CDR1 LNHDA and CDR2 SQIVND (reference sequence).